The 8 T cell receptor beta chains reported below all come from one sample, sequenced in a study of identifying expanded T cells in peripheral blood. Clones were sequenced by immunoSEQ multiplex PCR, and TCRdb holds only the in-frame ones, with some missing. The top ten hold 3% to 4% of the sample, which has 100,000 to 150,000 clones, about four fifths seen once. The sample was blood. The origin of the receptors is a person aged 18 to 75 in good health.

V gene TRBV5-4 combines with J gene TRBJ1-1; D is uncertain. The CDR3 is 17 amino acids. V lost 4 bases, J lost 0 bases, and 19 bases lay in between. Germline V gene data show CDR1 as SGHNT and CDR2 as YYREEE (reference sequence). The CDR3 sequence: CASSPSPSSTVNTEAFF. The CDR3 DNA is TGTGCCAGCAGCCCCTCGCCCTCTTCGACGGTGAACACTGAAGCTTTCTTT. Full variable domain (missing parts from reference TRBV5-4 and TRBJ1-1): ETGVTQSPTHLIKTRGQQVTLRCSSQSGHNTVSWYQQALGQGPQFIFQYYREEENGRGNFPPRFSGLQFPNYSSELNVNALELDDSALYLCASSPSPSSTVNTEAFFGQGTRLTVV.

This chain links TRBV7-2 with TRBJ1-5; D not resolved. The germline V gene has CDR1 SGHTA and CDR2 FQGNSA. The CDR3 length is 13 residues. The V gene lost 3 bases and the J gene lost 7 bases, with 10 bases spanning the gap. This CDR3 is CASSLGDTQPQHF. The CDR3 DNA sequence: TGTGCCAGCAGCTTGGGAGACACGCAGCCCCAGCATTTT.

V usage is TRBV15 and J usage is TRBJ1-5; 10 nucleotides line up with TRBD1. Germline-derived CDR1 and CDR2 are LNHNV and YYDKDF (reference sequence). The CDR3 consists of 18 residues. Unmatched junction bases numbered 16, after V lost 4 bases and J lost 7 bases. This CDR3 reads CATSKASNTGTGVQPQHF. In DNA form, the CDR3 reads TGTGCCACCAGCAAAGCATCGAATACCGGGACAGGGGTACAGCCCCAGCATTTT. The full variable domain, rest sourced from reference TRBV15 and TRBJ1-5, is DAMVIQNPRYQVTQFGKPVTLSCSQTLNHNVMYWYQQKSSQAPKLLFHYYDKDFNNEADTPDNFQSRRPNTSFCFLDIRSPGLGDTAMYLCATSKASNTGTGVQPQHFGDGTRLSIL.

The chain couples TRBV9 to TRBJ1-1; no definite D call. The germline V gene has CDR1 SGDLS and CDR2 YYNGEE. The length of the CDR3 is 13 residues. V dropped 2 bases and J dropped 6 bases, with 11 bases sitting between them. CDR3 amino acids: CASSVPGQAEAFF. As DNA, the CDR3 is TGTGCCAGCAGCGTTCCTGGGCAGGCTGAAGCTTTCTTT.

This clone was found once. This rearrangement joins TRBV9 to TRBJ1-1; TRBD1 is a possible D gene (5 bases). Per germline, CDR1 SGDLS and CDR2 YYNGEE. Deletions cut 3 bases from V and 7 bases from J, with 19 bases between. CDR3 length: 15 amino acids. The CDR3 nucleotides are TGTGCCAGCAGCGCGGGACCCCAGCGCCCCCTTGAAGCTTTCTTT. Translating it yields CASSAGPQRPLEAFF.

This rearrangement joins TRBV6-1 to TRBJ1-2; no clear D. The CDR3 loop spans 17 amino acids. Trimming stripped 1 base from V and 4 bases from J, with 19 bases between. Germline lookup yields CDR1 MNHNS and CDR2 SASEGT. CDR3 DNA sequence: TGTGCCAGCAGTGAAGACCACAGCACCGTAGTTTTCTATGGCTACACCTTC. This encodes CASSEDHSTVVFYGYTF.

This chain links TRBV6-1 with TRBJ1-2; D may be TRBD1 (6 bases). The germline V gene encodes CDR1 MNHNS and CDR2 SASEGT. CDR3 length: 13 residues. V lost 7 bases to trimming and J lost 4 bases, with 13 bases between them. In nucleotides, the CDR3 is TGTGCCAGCATCCCGGACAGAGTCTATGGCTACACCTTC. Amino acids: CASIPDRVYGYTF.

The gene calls are TRBV28 and TRBJ1-1; D is unresolved. Germline CDR1 is MDHEN and CDR2 is SYDVKM. CDR3 length: 16 residues. Trimming pared 6 bases from V and 0 bases from J, leaving 17 bases between. CDR3 in DNA: TGTGCCAGCAGCTCCCCGGTCGGCAAAATGAACACTGAAGCTTTCTTT. It codes for CASSSPVGKMNTEAFF.